This entry lists 18 T cell receptor beta chains sequenced from one sample in a study of siplizumab effects on memory and regulatory T cells. Assay used: immunoSEQ multiplex PCR; TCRdb lists only in-frame clones, some missing. The sample consists of nearly 85,000 clones, 87% of them appearing once. The sample comprised Tregs sorted from blood. The receptor source for this set is a human donor in good health.

The V gene is TRBV5-1, the J gene TRBJ1-1; 7 bases agree with TRBD1. Unmatched junction bases numbered 12, after V lost 4 bases and J lost 3 bases. The CDR3 is 16 amino acids. Germline CDR1 is SGHRS and CDR2 is YFSETQ. The CDR3: CASSPPRPGGDTEAFF. Written as DNA, the CDR3 is TGCGCCAGCAGCCCCCCGCGGCCAGGGGGTGACACTGAAGCTTTCTTT.

The CDR3 DNA is TGTGCCAGCAGCTTAGTAGGGGGTAGGAGGGTAGGAGGAGACACTGAAGCTTTCTTT. It codes for CASSLVGGRRVGGDTEAFF. The V gene is TRBV11-2, the J gene TRBJ1-1; D is possibly TRBD1 (6 bases). CDR1 SGHAT and CDR2 FQNNGV come from the germline V gene. CDR3 size: 19 residues. V was shortened by 1 base and J by 3 bases, with 24 bases between the two germline ends.

The rearrangement links TRBV7-2 to TRBJ2-5, with D perhaps being TRBD1 or TRBD2 (5 bases each). The V gene lost 6 bases and the J gene lost 5 bases, with 13 bases spanning the gap. Germline CDR1 and CDR2: SGHTA and FQGNSA. The CDR3 contains 13 residues. The CDR3 DNA reads TGTGCCAGCAGGACGGGGCTAGGGGAGACCCAGTACTTC. It yields the protein CASRTGLGETQYF.

The chain joins TRBV5-5 to TRBJ2-2, with D tentatively TRBD2 (5 bases). Per the germline V gene, CDR1 is SGHKS and CDR2 is YYEKEE (reference sequence). The CDR3 length is 15 residues. The V gene lost 3 bases and the J gene lost 5 bases, with 14 bases spanning the gap. CDR3 sequence (DNA): TGTGCCAGCAGCTCCCGGACTCTCGGAACCGGGGAGCTGTTTTTT. It specifies CASSSRTLGTGELFF.

V and J are TRBV7-9 and TRBJ2-7, with 11 bases fitting TRBD1. This CDR3 spans 13 amino acids. With V trimmed by 6 bases and J by 6 bases, 4 bases remained unmatched. Per the germline V gene, CDR1 is SEHNR and CDR2 is FQNEAQ (reference sequence). The CDR3 bases are TGTGCCAGCAGTTTCGGGACAGGGGGCGAGCAGTACTTC. Protein: CASSFGTGGEQYF.

V and J are TRBV29-1 and TRBJ2-5, with TRBD2 matching over 7 bases. The CDR3 totals 16 residues. V was clipped by 3 bases and J by 2 bases; unmatched bases: 12. From germline, CDR1 is SQVTM and CDR2 ANQGSEA. The CDR3 bases are TGCAGCGTTGACTGGGCGCTAGCGGAGATTCAAGAGACCCAGTACTTC. Residues: CSVDWALAEIQETQYF.

V is TRBV15 and J is TRBJ2-1; TRBD1 matches 9 bases. Germline V CDR1 and CDR2: LNHNV, YYDKDF (reference sequence). The J segment lost 7 bases and the V segment lost 3 bases, leaving 4 bases of the junction unmatched. The CDR3 has 14 amino acids. Here the CDR3 DNA reads TGTGCCACCAGCAGCGACAGGGGGTGGAATGAGCAGTTCTTC. It is translated as CATSSDRGWNEQFF.

The chain couples TRBV28 to TRBJ2-7, with no clear D. Trimming took 2 bases from V and 1 from J, leaving 6 bases between them. Germline lookup yields CDR1 MDHEN and CDR2 SYDVKM. This CDR3 has 13 residues. CDR3 nucleotide sequence: TGTGCCAGCAGTTTAGGGCAGTCCTACGAGCAGTACTTC. Translated: CASSLGQSYEQYF.

The chain is built from TRBV7-3 and TRBJ2-2; 10 bases align to TRBD1. The germline CDR1 and CDR2 sequences are SGHTA and FQGTGA. This CDR3 is built from 16 residues. Trimming at V came to 4 bases and at J to 9 bases, leaving 11 bases not matched to a gene. Here the CDR3 reads CASSSRTGGVERELFF. The CDR3 coding sequence is TGTGCCAGCAGCTCCCGGACAGGGGGGGTGGAAAGGGAGCTGTTTTTT.

The chain carries TRBV6-4 and TRBJ1-2; D is unresolved. The CDR3 covers 12 residues. Deletions cut 3 bases from V and 2 bases from J, with 4 bases between. The germline V gene has CDR1 MRHNA and CDR2 SNTAGT. The CDR3 DNA sequence: TGTGCCAGCAGTGAGGGGAACTATGGCTACACCTTC. It encodes CASSEGNYGYTF.

The rearrangement links TRBV20-1 to TRBJ2-7; perhaps TRBD1 as D (5 bases). The CDR3 extends over 11 amino acids. The germline CDR1 and CDR2 sequences are DFQATT and SNEGSKA (reference sequence). V gave up 3 bases and J gave up 6 bases, with 9 bases separating them. The CDR3 DNA reads as TGCAGTGCTAGTATAGGGGCCGAGCAGTACTTC. Translation gives CSASIGAEQYF.

The chain joins TRBV5-4 to TRBJ2-7, with 9 positions matching TRBD1. Germline V gene lookup returns CDR1 SGHNT and CDR2 YYREEE (reference sequence). Unmatched junction bases numbered 7, after V lost 2 bases and J lost 4 bases. CDR3 length: 15 amino acids. The CDR3 region is CASSLQGAIFYEQYF. In DNA form, the CDR3 reads TGTGCCAGCAGCTTACAGGGGGCTATCTTTTACGAGCAGTACTTC.

The gene calls are TRBV19 and TRBJ2-2; 12 bases map to TRBD1. Germline CDR1 LNHDA, CDR2 SQIVND (reference sequence). The CDR3 has 18 residues. The V segment lost 2 bases and the J segment 6 bases; nucleotides outside the gene matches: 10. CDR3 sequence (DNA): TGTGCCAGTAGTATACTCCCGGGACAGGGGGCGGTGGCCGGGGAGCTGTTTTTT. Translation gives CASSILPGQGAVAGELFF.

The V and J genes are TRBV28 and TRBJ1-3; no definite D call. Germline CDR1 is MDHEN and CDR2 is SYDVKM. This CDR3 region has 15 residues. The ends were cut back, 0 bases at V and 0 bases at J, with 6 bases in the middle. The CDR3 nucleotides read TGTGCCAGCAGTTTATGGGGGAGCTCTGGAAACACCATATATTTT. It translates to CASSLWGSSGNTIYF.

This clone was counted a single time. The rearrangement links TRBV5-1 to TRBJ2-7; D remains unclear. Germline V lookup: CDR1 SGHRS, CDR2 YFSETQ. The CDR3 extends over 13 amino acids. The germline V and J ends were trimmed by 5 bases and 0 bases, with 9 bases remaining between them. The CDR3 reads CASSPPSSYEQYF. The CDR3 nucleotides read TGCGCCAGCAGTCCCCCGAGCTCCTACGAGCAGTACTTC.

The V call is TRBV9, the J call TRBJ2-5; unclear D gene. Trimming removed 0 bases at V and 5 bases at J, with 11 bases between. This CDR3 has 14 residues. Germline values: CDR1 SGDLS, CDR2 YYNGEE. In DNA, the CDR3 is TGTGCCAGCAGCGTAGGTGGCCCATGGGAGACCCAGTACTTC. Protein sequence: CASSVGGPWETQYF.

The chain is built from TRBV4-1 and TRBJ2-1; maybe TRBD2 (5 bases). CDR1 is MGHRA, CDR2 YSYEKL, per germline. The CDR3 is 15 amino acids. V lost 1 base to trimming and J lost 7 bases, with 14 bases between them. The CDR3 here is CASSQVIGLENEQFF. DNA of the CDR3: TGCGCCAGCAGCCAAGTTATCGGACTTGAGAATGAGCAGTTCTTC.

This clone was recorded once. The gene calls are TRBV11-2 and TRBJ1-1, with D perhaps matching TRBD1 (5 bases). The CDR3 runs 14 residues. Trimming took 5 bases from V and 2 from J, leaving 12 bases between them. The germline V gene encodes CDR1 SGHAT and CDR2 FQNNGV. CDR3 amino acids: CASSLLTGNTEAFF. DNA for the CDR3: TGTGCCAGCAGCCTCTTAACAGGTAACACTGAAGCTTTCTTT.